The next 21 T cell receptor beta chains were all read from a single sample in a study of a mutant IDH1 vaccine in newly diagnosed glioma. Using immunoSEQ multiplex PCR, the repertoire was profiled, and TCRdb retains in-frame clones only, with some absent. The sample holds over 30,000 clones, over 70% seen once. Their antigens remain unidentified. The time point was: week 35, safety follow-up. Doses comprised 300 ug of mutant IDH1 20-mer peptide each, plus topical imiquimod. Specimen: PBMCs, collected from a glioma patient whose treatment included an IDH1 peptide vaccine. These receptors were collected from a woman under 40 with glioma. Some clones in this sample may be carry-over from other donors' samples.

J is TRBJ2-2 and V is TRBV5-4; D remains unclear. This CDR3 contains 12 residues. Germline CDR1 is SGHNT and CDR2 is YYREEE (reference sequence). Trimming removed 0 bases from V and 7 bases from J, with 4 bases in between. CDR3 DNA: TGTGCCAGCAGCTTGGTGGGCGGGGAGCTGTTTTTT. Its translation: CASSLVGGELFF.

V usage is TRBV27 and J usage is TRBJ2-7, with TRBD2 matching 8 bases. Germline V lookup: CDR1 MNHEY, CDR2 SMNVEV (reference sequence). The ends lost 8 bases at V and 3 bases at J; junction bases unmatched: 9. This CDR3 is built from 14 residues. The CDR3 here is CASSRLAGFYEQYF. CDR3 DNA sequence: TGTGCCAGCTCCAGGCTAGCGGGCTTCTACGAGCAGTACTTC.

The chain combines TRBV7-9 with TRBJ2-2; 7 bases map to TRBD1. Germline values: CDR1 SEHNR, CDR2 FQNEAQ (reference sequence). The CDR3 is 15 residues long. The junction had 7 bases not matched to a gene; V was cut back by 5 bases and J by 4 bases. The CDR3 sequence is CASSLRDRLTGELFF. The CDR3 DNA sequence: TGTGCCAGCAGCCTCCGGGACAGACTCACCGGGGAGCTGTTTTTT.

The chain links TRBV12-5 to TRBJ2-1, with D tentatively TRBD1 (6 bases). Germline V CDR1 and CDR2: LGHNT, FRNRAP. Trimming cost V 4 bases and J 2 bases, with 12 bases left between them. The CDR3 sequence is 15 residues long. The CDR3 here is CASGSTGTTYNEQFF. The CDR3 nucleotides are TGTGCTAGTGGTTCGACGGGGACAACCTACAATGAGCAGTTCTTC.

This clone was picked up one time. The chain has TRBV6-5 and TRBJ1-1; TRBD1 is a possible D gene (5 bases). Trimming took 5 bases from V and 0 from J, leaving 7 bases between them. Germline CDR1 reads MNHEY; CDR2 reads SVGAGI. The CDR3 loop spans 13 amino acids. The CDR3 loop is CASSPDMNTEAFF. CDR3 nucleotide sequence: TGTGCCAGCAGTCCGGACATGAACACTGAAGCTTTCTTT.

In its sample, this clone was seen a few times. J is TRBJ1-5 and V is TRBV6-6; TRBD1 agrees at 7 bases. This CDR3 is built from 13 residues. Germline lookup yields CDR1 MNHNY and CDR2 SVGAGI (reference sequence). The V segment lost 5 bases and the J segment 8 bases; nucleotides outside the gene matches: 6. For the CDR3, the DNA is TGTGCCAGCAGTCAAGACAGGGATGAGCCCCAGCATTTT. The encoded protein is CASSQDRDEPQHF.

V gene TRBV27 combines with J gene TRBJ2-5, with D unclear. V dropped 4 bases and J dropped 3 bases, with 12 bases sitting between them. The CDR3 is 14 residues long. Germline CDR1 is MNHEY and CDR2 is SMNVEV (reference sequence). CDR3 sequence: CASSSIPVKETQYF. The CDR3 DNA sequence: TGTGCCAGCAGTTCAATACCCGTTAAAGAGACCCAGTACTTC.

In its sample, this clone was seen once. The V call is TRBV30, the J call TRBJ2-1; D is possibly TRBD1 (5 bases). Trimming shortened V by 3 bases and J by 10 bases, and 16 bases separated the two germline ends. Germline loops: CDR1 GTSNPN, CDR2 SVGIG (reference sequence). The CDR3 runs 13 residues. The CDR3 loop is CAWSLKGENEQFF. The CDR3 DNA reads as TGTGCCTGGAGCCTTAAAGGGGAAAACGAGCAGTTCTTC.

This clone showed up just a few times. The chain joins TRBV18 to TRBJ1-5; D gene ambiguous. The V gene's germline CDR1 is KGHSH and CDR2 LQKENI. V lost 6 bases, J lost 2 bases, and 11 bases lay in between. CDR3 length: 14 amino acids. The CDR3 DNA reads TGTGCCAGCTCCCTCGGAGGCGGCAATCAGCCCCAGCATTTT. Protein: CASSLGGGNQPQHF. Variable domain in full (rest from reference TRBV18 and TRBJ1-5): NAGVMQNPRHLVRRRGQEARLRCSPMKGHSHVYWYRQLPEEGLKFMVYLQKENIIDESGMPKERFSAEFPKEGPSILRIQQVVRGDSAAYFCASSLGGGNQPQHFGDGTRLSIL.

The rearrangement joins TRBV7-8 to TRBJ1-5; D uncertain. This CDR3 has 14 residues. From germline, CDR1 is SGHVS and CDR2 FQNEAQ. V lost 1 base to trimming and J lost 3 bases, with 7 bases between them. CDR3 protein: CASSLEGYNQPQHF. The CDR3 nucleotides read TGTGCCAGCAGCTTAGAAGGCTACAATCAGCCCCAGCATTTT.

Comments on this clone: One end of the junction does not line up with germline, which may come from a read error. This rearrangement joins TRBV5-5 to TRBJ2-5; tentatively, D is TRBD2 (5 bases). Germline lookup yields CDR1 SGHKS and CDR2 YYEKEE (reference sequence). The length of the CDR3 is 14 residues. The CDR3 nucleotides read TGTGCCAGCAGTTTGGACGGGGTCGGGGAGACCCAGTACTTC. Protein sequence: CASSLDGVGETQYF. The full variable domain, its missing parts supplied by reference TRBV5-5 and TRBJ2-5, is DAGVTQSPTHLIKTRGQQVTLRCSPISGHKSVSWYQQVLGQGPQFIFQYYEKEERGRGNFPDRFSARQFPNYSSELNVNALLLGDSALYLCASSLDGVGETQYFGPGTRLLVL.

The chain combines TRBV19 with TRBJ2-7; 9 nucleotides agree with TRBD1. The ends lost 10 bases at V and 6 bases at J; junction bases unmatched: 10. The CDR3 loop spans 13 amino acids. CDR1 and CDR2 (germline): LNHDA, SQIVND (reference sequence). CDR3 in DNA: TGTGCCACTGCTCCGGGACAGGGAGGCGAGCAGTACTTC. Amino acids: CATAPGQGGEQYF.

V usage is TRBV6-6 and J usage is TRBJ2-3; the D is unclear. V was cut by 0 bases and J by 4 bases, with 11 bases left in between. Looked up from germline, CDR1 is MNHNY and CDR2 is SVGAGI (reference sequence). This CDR3 region has 15 residues. The CDR3 spells CASSYSLLNPDTQYF. The CDR3 bases are TGTGCCAGCAGTTACTCGTTGTTGAATCCAGATACGCAGTATTTT.

This clone was seen a handful of times. The chain is built from TRBV2 and TRBJ2-2, with 9 positions matching TRBD1. The CDR3 length is 14 residues. V lost 6 bases and J lost 6; bases outside the gene matches: 5. In germline, CDR1 is SNHLY, CDR2 FYNNEI. This CDR3 is CASRDRGGSGELFF. The CDR3 DNA reads TGTGCCAGCAGGGACAGGGGTGGGTCCGGGGAGCTGTTTTTT.

The CDR3 DNA follows: TGTGCCAGCAGTTTAGACGGGGGCCACAATGAGCAGTTCTTC. It yields the protein CASSLDGGHNEQFF. The V and J genes are TRBV28 and TRBJ2-1, with D possibly being TRBD1 or TRBD2 (6 bases each). Trimming removed 2 bases at V and 5 bases at J, with 10 bases between. The CDR3 extends over 14 amino acids. Germline lookup yields CDR1 MDHEN and CDR2 SYDVKM.

The chain recombines TRBV20-1 with TRBJ1-2; no clear D gene. CDR3 length: 10 amino acids. Germline CDR1 DFQATT, CDR2 SNEGSKA (reference sequence). Trimming shortened V by 5 bases and J by 6 bases, and 7 bases separated the two germline ends. The CDR3 DNA is TGCAGTGCTGGCAAGGATGGCTACACCTTC. Protein sequence: CSAGKDGYTF.

The chain carries TRBV7-9 and TRBJ2-5, with TRBD1 as a possible D gene (5 bases). The CDR3 extends over 11 amino acids. With 8 bases removed from V and 5 bases from J, the gap between germline ends came to 9 bases. Germline lookup yields CDR1 SEHNR and CDR2 FQNEAQ (reference sequence). The CDR3 DNA is TGTGCCAGCCAGGGTAGCGAGACCCAGTACTTC. Translated, it gives CASQGSETQYF.

This chain links TRBV2 with TRBJ2-7; 8 bases fit TRBD2. After removal of 7 bases from V and 11 bases from J, the junction contained 7 bases not matched to a gene. The CDR3 loop spans 11 amino acids. Germline lookup yields CDR1 SNHLY and CDR2 FYNNEI. The CDR3 nucleotides are TGTGCCAGCAATTCCGCGGGGGGCGAGTACTTC. Amino acid sequence: CASNSAGGEYF. Complete variable domain (other parts from reference TRBV2 and TRBJ2-7): EPEVTQTPSHQVTQMGQEVILRCVPISNHLYFYWYRQILGQKVEFLVSFYNNEISEKSEIFDDQFSVERPDGSNFTLKIRSTKLEDSAMYFCASNSAGGEYFGPGTRLTVT.

This chain uses TRBV13 with TRBJ2-7; the match to TRBD2 covers 7 bases. V lost 1 base to trimming and J lost 2 bases; unmatched junction nucleotides: 5. Germline loops: CDR1 PRHDT, CDR2 FYEKMQ (reference sequence). The CDR3 has 15 residues. The CDR3 reads CASSLEAGEPYEQYF. The DNA for the CDR3 is TGTGCCAGCAGCTTAGAGGCGGGAGAGCCCTACGAGCAGTACTTC.

The chain carries TRBV14 and TRBJ2-3; TRBD2 agrees at 12 bases. Trimming removed 4 bases from V and 2 bases from J; junction bases left unmatched: 10. The CDR3 has 18 residues. In germline, CDR1 is SGHDN, CDR2 FVKESK. CDR3 in amino acids: CASSLLERTSGITDTQYF. The CDR3 DNA sequence: TGTGCCAGCAGCCTTCTGGAAAGGACTAGCGGGATCACAGATACGCAGTATTTT.

The chain combines TRBV7-2 with TRBJ1-5; D uncertain. The CDR3 has 14 amino acids. The germline V gene encodes CDR1 SGHTA and CDR2 FQGNSA. V was pared by 3 bases and J by 3 bases, with 9 bases between. Here the CDR3 reads CASSFGLYNQPQHF. CDR3 sequence (DNA): TGTGCCAGCAGCTTCGGACTATACAATCAGCCCCAGCATTTT. Using reference TRBV7-2 and TRBJ1-5 for the parts outside the CDR3, the full variable domain is GAGVSQSPSNKVTEKGKDVELRCDPISGHTALYWYRQSLGQGLEFLIYFQGNSAPDKSGLPSDRFSAERTGGSVSTLTIQRTQQEDSAVYLCASSFGLYNQPQHFGDGTRLSIL.